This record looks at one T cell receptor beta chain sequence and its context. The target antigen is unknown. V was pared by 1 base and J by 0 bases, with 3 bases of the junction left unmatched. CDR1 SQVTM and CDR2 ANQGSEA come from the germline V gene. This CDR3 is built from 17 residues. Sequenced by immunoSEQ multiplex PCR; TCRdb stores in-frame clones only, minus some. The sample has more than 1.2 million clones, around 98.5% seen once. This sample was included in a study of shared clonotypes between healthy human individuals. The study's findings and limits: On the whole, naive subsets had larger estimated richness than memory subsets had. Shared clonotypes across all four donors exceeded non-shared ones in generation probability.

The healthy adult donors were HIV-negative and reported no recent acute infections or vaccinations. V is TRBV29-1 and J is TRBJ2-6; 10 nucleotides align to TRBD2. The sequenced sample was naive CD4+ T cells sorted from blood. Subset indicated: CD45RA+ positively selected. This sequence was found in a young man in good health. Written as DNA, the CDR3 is TGCAGCGTTGAAGCTAGCGGGAGTTTCTCTGGGGCCAACGTCCTGACTTTC. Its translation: CSVEASGSFSGANVLTF. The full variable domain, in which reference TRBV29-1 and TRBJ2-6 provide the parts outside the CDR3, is SAVISQKPSRDICQRGTSLTIQCQVDSQVTMMFWYRQQPGQSLTLIATANQGSEATYESGFVIDKFPISRPNLTFSTLTVSNMSPEDSSIYLCSVEASGSFSGANVLTFGAGSRLTVL.